This T cell receptor (beta chain) stems from a study of T cells in Graves' hyperthyroidism and ophthalmopathy. The germline V gene encodes CDR1 DFQATT and CDR2 SNEGSKA (reference sequence). The V gene end was trimmed by 3 bases and the J gene end by 3 bases; junction bases not matched to a gene: 10. CDR3 size: 16 residues. TCR beta CDR3 regions were amplified from RNA. In the first-round RT-PCR of the TCR CDR3, the HTBI primer set was used. TCRdb used MiXCR to reprocess the multiplex PCR reads, holding one entry per CDR3 protein. The table has 730,000 or so distinct CDR3 sequences, roughly a sixth seen once. This clonotype showed up just a few times. The antigen is unknown. Study-level results: Ophthalmopathy was distinguished from stable hyperthyroidism by 13 V-J signatures.

Sequencing was carried out using blood. The V gene is TRBV20-1, the J gene TRBJ2-2, with 7 bases that match TRBD2. This sequence was found in a woman aged 45-65 years with Graves' hyperthyroidism that later progressed to Graves' ophthalmopathy. The CDR3 protein is CSARVPDGRDTGELFF. CDR3 coding DNA: TGCAGTGCTAGGGTTCCCGATGGGAGGGACACCGGGGAGCTGTTTTTT.